These T cell receptor beta chains were read from a single sample in a study of memory CD8 T cells in hepatitis C reinfection. The data were produced by immunoSEQ multiplex PCR, yet TCRdb's version contains in-frame clones alone and is incomplete. The sample shows approximately 46,000 clones, 89% of them seen only once. Material: naive CD8+ T cells sorted from blood. These receptors were obtained from a man younger than 35 with hepatitis C virus infection. The CDR3 runs from the conserved cysteine through the conserved F or W. The D gene is left open where the match is weak. Size tells how often a clone was seen (once, few, many) or the class of an expanded clone, and some rows leave it out.

j_call: TRBJ1-4
v_call: TRBV10-2
d_call: NA
clone_size: NA
cdr3_aa: CASSGVEKLFF
cdr3_nt: TGCGCCAGCAGTGGAGTTGAAAAACTGTTTTTT

j_call: TRBJ1-1
v_call: TRBV10-2
d_call: NA
clone_size: NA
cdr3_aa: CASRDWNTEAFF
cdr3_nt: TGCGCCAGCAGGGACTGGAACACTGAAGCTTTCTTT

j_call: TRBJ1-6
v_call: TRBV11-2
d_call: TRBD1
clone_size: NA
cdr3_aa: CASSDWDSIDAPLHF
cdr3_nt: TGTGCCAGCAGCGACTGGGACAGTATAGACGCACCCCTCCACTTT

j_call: TRBJ2-1
v_call: TRBV27
d_call: NA
clone_size: NA
cdr3_aa: CASSLLGDEQFF
cdr3_nt: TGTGCCAGCAGCCTCCTGGGCGATGAGCAGTTCTTC

j_call: TRBJ2-3
v_call: TRBV7-8
d_call: NA
clone_size: NA
cdr3_aa: CASTPLPGSTDTQYF
cdr3_nt: TGTGCCAGCACCCCGCTTCCAGGGAGCACAGATACGCAGTATTTT

j_call: TRBJ2-1
v_call: TRBV6-5
d_call: NA
clone_size: NA
cdr3_aa: CASSYFGSYNEQFF
cdr3_nt: TGTGCCAGCAGTTACTTCGGTTCCTACAATGAGCAGTTCTTC

j_call: TRBJ1-3
v_call: TRBV27
d_call: NA
clone_size: once
cdr3_aa: CASSSIGTTGNTIYF
cdr3_nt: TGTGCCAGCAGTTCCATCGGGACTACCGGGAACACCATATATTTT

j_call: TRBJ1-4
v_call: TRBV6-6
d_call: NA
clone_size: once
cdr3_aa: CASSDPTGPEKLFF
cdr3_nt: TGTGCCAGCAGTGACCCGACGGGTCCTGAAAAACTGTTTTTT

j_call: TRBJ2-1
v_call: TRBV4-1
d_call: NA
clone_size: NA
cdr3_aa: CASSHRDTLYNEQFF
cdr3_nt: TGCGCCAGCAGCCACCGGGACACCCTCTACAATGAGCAGTTCTTC

j_call: TRBJ2-1
v_call: TRBV28
d_call: NA
clone_size: once
cdr3_aa: CASARGMRVDEQFF
cdr3_nt: TGTGCCAGTGCGCGGGGTATGAGGGTGGATGAGCAGTTCTTC

j_call: TRBJ2-3
v_call: TRBV2
d_call: TRBD1
clone_size: NA
cdr3_aa: CASSPETGGTTDTQYF
cdr3_nt: TGTGCCAGCAGCCCCGAGACAGGGGGCACCACAGATACGCAGTATTTT

j_call: TRBJ2-1
v_call: TRBV5-1
d_call: TRBD2
clone_size: NA
cdr3_aa: CASSLRLAGAYNEQFF
cdr3_nt: TGCGCCAGCAGCCTGAGACTAGCGGGAGCCTACAATGAGCAGTTCTTC

j_call: TRBJ1-2
v_call: TRBV7-8
d_call: NA
clone_size: NA
cdr3_aa: CASSLGGTYGYTF
cdr3_nt: TGTGCCAGCAGCTTAGGGGGCACCTATGGCTACACCTTC

j_call: TRBJ1-6
v_call: TRBV19
d_call: NA
clone_size: NA
cdr3_aa: CASSHNNSPLHF
cdr3_nt: TGTGCCAGTAGTCACAATAATTCACCCCTCCACTTT

j_call: TRBJ1-4
v_call: TRBV7-9
d_call: NA
clone_size: NA
cdr3_aa: CASSLAAGGEKLFF
cdr3_nt: TGTGCCAGCAGCTTGGCAGCGGGAGGGGAAAAACTGTTTTTT

j_call: TRBJ2-1
v_call: TRBV15
d_call: TRBD2
clone_size: NA
cdr3_aa: CATSREGPEMTSLGDEQFF
cdr3_nt: TGTGCCACCAGCAGAGAAGGCCCCGAAATGACTAGCCTGGGGGATGAGCAGTTCTTC

j_call: TRBJ2-1
v_call: TRBV29-1
d_call: TRBD2
clone_size: NA
cdr3_aa: CSVAGLAWSSYNEQFF
cdr3_nt: TGCAGCGTAGCTGGACTAGCGTGGAGCTCCTACAATGAGCAGTTCTTC

j_call: TRBJ2-7
v_call: TRBV13
d_call: TRBD2
clone_size: NA
cdr3_aa: CASSPGAGGFEQYF
cdr3_nt: TGTGCCAGCAGCCCGGGGGCGGGAGGGTTCGAGCAGTACTTC

j_call: TRBJ1-4
v_call: TRBV7-9
d_call: NA
clone_size: NA
cdr3_aa: CASRPWGDSDEKLFF
cdr3_nt: TGTGCCAGCAGACCCTGGGGGGATTCGGATGAAAAACTGTTTTTT

j_call: TRBJ2-5
v_call: TRBV7-9
d_call: NA
clone_size: NA
cdr3_aa: CASSSGSSDQETQYF
cdr3_nt: TGTGCCAGCAGCTCGGGTTCTAGCGACCAAGAGACCCAGTACTTC

j_call: TRBJ2-2
v_call: TRBV4-2
d_call: TRBD2
clone_size: NA
cdr3_aa: CASSPLAEKNTGELFF
cdr3_nt: TGTGCCAGCAGCCCACTAGCGGAAAAGAACACCGGGGAGCTGTTTTTT

j_call: TRBJ2-7
v_call: TRBV27
d_call: NA
clone_size: NA
cdr3_aa: CASRIPSGEQYF
cdr3_nt: TGTGCCAGCAGGATCCCCTCGGGCGAGCAGTACTTC

j_call: TRBJ2-5
v_call: TRBV10-2
d_call: TRBD1
clone_size: NA
cdr3_aa: CASRGTEQETQYF
cdr3_nt: TGCGCCAGCAGAGGGACAGAACAAGAGACCCAGTACTTC

j_call: TRBJ1-1
v_call: TRBV29-1
d_call: NA
clone_size: NA
cdr3_aa: CSVYKNTEAFF
cdr3_nt: TGCAGCGTGTACAAGAACACTGAAGCTTTCTTT

j_call: TRBJ1-2
v_call: TRBV5-4
d_call: TRBD1
clone_size: once
cdr3_aa: CASSWGTGTLRGYTF
cdr3_nt: TGTGCCAGCAGCTGGGGGACAGGGACGTTGCGTGGCTACACCTTC

j_call: TRBJ2-1
v_call: TRBV6-1
d_call: NA
clone_size: NA
cdr3_aa: CASSEAYLGGRVGDEQFF
cdr3_nt: TGTGCCAGCAGTGAAGCGTACCTCGGTGGCAGGGTAGGGGATGAGCAGTTCTTC

j_call: TRBJ2-1
v_call: TRBV28
d_call: NA
clone_size: NA
cdr3_aa: CASSLTQGDGYEQFF
cdr3_nt: TGTGCCAGCAGTTTGACGCAGGGCGACGGTTATGAGCAGTTCTTC

j_call: TRBJ1-4
v_call: TRBV19
d_call: TRBD1
clone_size: NA
cdr3_aa: CASSRYRGRDEKLFF
cdr3_nt: TGTGCCAGTAGCAGATACAGGGGAAGGGATGAAAAACTGTTTTTT

j_call: TRBJ1-3
v_call: TRBV7-8
d_call: NA
clone_size: NA
cdr3_aa: CARQVSGNTIYF
cdr3_nt: TGTGCCAGACAGGTCTCTGGAAACACCATATATTTT

j_call: TRBJ1-6
v_call: TRBV7-9
d_call: TRBD1
clone_size: NA
cdr3_aa: CASSPPGQGTYSPLHF
cdr3_nt: TGTGCCAGCAGTCCTCCGGGACAGGGGACGTACTCACCCCTCCACTTT

j_call: TRBJ1-2
v_call: TRBV18
d_call: TRBD1
clone_size: NA
cdr3_aa: CASSPFGAQGARGYGYTF
cdr3_nt: TGTGCCAGCTCACCATTCGGAGCCCAGGGGGCGCGGGGCTATGGCTACACCTTC

j_call: TRBJ2-5
v_call: TRBV9
d_call: NA
clone_size: once
cdr3_aa: CASSVQGSQETQYF
cdr3_nt: TGTGCCAGCAGCGTACAGGGGAGTCAAGAGACCCAGTACTTC

j_call: TRBJ2-5
v_call: TRBV2
d_call: NA
clone_size: NA
cdr3_aa: CASSSPNSQETQYF
cdr3_nt: TGTGCCAGCAGTTCCCCGAACTCCCAAGAGACCCAGTACTTC

j_call: TRBJ2-1
v_call: TRBV15
d_call: TRBD2
clone_size: NA
cdr3_aa: CATSNGLAGPNEQFF
cdr3_nt: TGTGCCACCAGCAACGGACTAGCGGGGCCCAATGAGCAGTTCTTC

j_call: TRBJ2-7
v_call: TRBV5-4
d_call: TRBD1
clone_size: NA
cdr3_aa: CASSSGDRAYEQYF
cdr3_nt: TGTGCCAGCAGCTCAGGGGACAGGGCCTACGAGCAGTACTTC

j_call: TRBJ2-5
v_call: TRBV5-6
d_call: TRBD1
clone_size: NA
cdr3_aa: CASSQGQGLETQYF
cdr3_nt: TGTGCCAGCAGCCAGGGACAGGGGCTCGAGACCCAGTACTTC

j_call: TRBJ2-3
v_call: TRBV7-9
d_call: NA
clone_size: NA
cdr3_aa: CASSFDTDTQYF
cdr3_nt: TGTGCCAGCAGCTTCGACACAGACACGCAGTATTTT

j_call: TRBJ2-2
v_call: TRBV7-9
d_call: TRBD1
clone_size: NA
cdr3_aa: CASSQQGTNTGELFF
cdr3_nt: TGTGCCAGCAGCCAACAGGGGACCAACACCGGGGAGCTGTTTTTT

j_call: TRBJ2-3
v_call: TRBV5-8
d_call: NA
clone_size: NA
cdr3_aa: CASSFPDSGAADTQYF
cdr3_nt: TGTGCCAGCAGCTTCCCGGACAGCGGGGCGGCAGATACGCAGTATTTT

j_call: TRBJ1-6
v_call: TRBV6-6
d_call: TRBD1
clone_size: NA
cdr3_aa: CASSWDSNNSPLHF
cdr3_nt: TGTGCCAGCAGTTGGGACAGTAATAATTCACCCCTCCACTTT

j_call: TRBJ2-5
v_call: TRBV21-1
d_call: NA
clone_size: NA
cdr3_aa: CASSKDCSGGAGRETQYF
cdr3_nt: TGTGCCAGCAGCAAAGACTGTAGCGGGGGGGCTGGGCGCGAGACCCAGTACTTC

j_call: TRBJ2-5
v_call: TRBV15
d_call: NA
clone_size: NA
cdr3_aa: CATSRDWPETQYF
cdr3_nt: TGTGCCACCAGCAGAGATTGGCCGGAGACCCAGTACTTC

j_call: TRBJ1-2
v_call: TRBV2
d_call: TRBD1
clone_size: NA
cdr3_aa: CASSPLTGTNYGYTF
cdr3_nt: TGTGCCAGCAGTCCTTTGACAGGGACGAACTATGGCTACACCTTC

j_call: TRBJ1-5
v_call: TRBV25-1
d_call: TRBD1
clone_size: few
cdr3_aa: CASSGQGNQPQHF
cdr3_nt: TGTGCCAGCAGTGGACAGGGAAATCAGCCCCAGCATTTT

j_call: TRBJ2-2
v_call: TRBV5-4
d_call: TRBD1
clone_size: NA
cdr3_aa: CASSLQHRGRSGELFF
cdr3_nt: TGTGCCAGCAGCTTACAGCACAGGGGGCGGAGTGGGGAGCTGTTTTTT

j_call: TRBJ2-3
v_call: TRBV2
d_call: NA
clone_size: NA
cdr3_aa: CASSDISSSTDTQYF
cdr3_nt: TGTGCCAGCAGTGATATTAGCAGCAGCACAGATACGCAGTATTTT

j_call: TRBJ2-3
v_call: TRBV19
d_call: TRBD2
clone_size: NA
cdr3_aa: CASSMTGGGGPSDTQYF
cdr3_nt: TGTGCCAGTAGTATGACGGGGGGCGGGGGGCCGTCGGATACGCAGTATTTT

j_call: TRBJ2-1
v_call: TRBV6-1
d_call: TRBD2
clone_size: NA
cdr3_aa: CASSERLAGAYEQFF
cdr3_nt: TGTGCCAGCAGTGAACGACTAGCGGGAGCCTATGAGCAGTTCTTC

j_call: TRBJ2-1
v_call: TRBV13
d_call: TRBD2
clone_size: few
cdr3_aa: CASSLRGGGTYNEQFF
cdr3_nt: TGTGCCAGCAGCTTACGTGGCGGGGGAACCTACAATGAGCAGTTCTTC

j_call: TRBJ2-1
v_call: TRBV6-5
d_call: TRBD2
clone_size: NA
cdr3_aa: CASRLQRDLYNEQFF
cdr3_nt: TGTGCCAGCAGGCTCCAGCGGGACCTCTACAATGAGCAGTTCTTC

j_call: TRBJ2-3
v_call: TRBV9
d_call: NA
clone_size: NA
cdr3_aa: CASSVDGTDTQYF
cdr3_nt: TGTGCCAGCAGCGTAGACGGGACAGATACGCAGTATTTT

j_call: TRBJ1-1
v_call: TRBV4-1
d_call: TRBD1
clone_size: NA
cdr3_aa: CASSQVRGTTEAFF
cdr3_nt: TGCGCCAGCAGCCAAGTCAGGGGGACGACTGAAGCTTTCTTT

j_call: TRBJ1-6
v_call: TRBV27
d_call: NA
clone_size: NA
cdr3_aa: CASSLSSAGASPLHF
cdr3_nt: TGTGCCAGCAGTTTGTCGAGTGCTGGGGCGTCACCCCTCCACTTT

j_call: TRBJ2-5
v_call: TRBV4-3
d_call: NA
clone_size: NA
cdr3_aa: CASSQSYQGFQETQYF
cdr3_nt: TGCGCCAGCAGCCAAAGCTACCAGGGGTTCCAAGAGACCCAGTACTTC

j_call: TRBJ1-2
v_call: TRBV18
d_call: NA
clone_size: NA
cdr3_aa: CASSPPLPFGWGYTF
cdr3_nt: TGTGCCAGCTCACCACCTCTACCGTTCGGTTGGGGCTACACCTTC

j_call: TRBJ2-1
v_call: TRBV7-6
d_call: TRBD2
clone_size: NA
cdr3_aa: CASSLGGSYNEQFF
cdr3_nt: TGTGCCAGCAGCTTGGGCGGGAGCTACAATGAGCAGTTCTTC

j_call: TRBJ2-5
v_call: TRBV4-3
d_call: TRBD2
clone_size: NA
cdr3_aa: CASSQVLSGAGETQYF
cdr3_nt: TGCGCCAGCAGCCAAGTACTTAGCGGGGCCGGGGAGACCCAGTACTTC

j_call: TRBJ2-1
v_call: TRBV15
d_call: NA
clone_size: NA
cdr3_aa: CATSIGEDGYNEQFF
cdr3_nt: TGTGCCACCAGCATTGGGGAGGACGGTTACAATGAGCAGTTCTTC

j_call: TRBJ1-5
v_call: TRBV13
d_call: NA
clone_size: NA
cdr3_aa: CASSPGVGNQPQHF
cdr3_nt: TGTGCCAGCAGTCCAGGGGTCGGCAATCAGCCCCAGCATTTT